The clone carrying this TCR beta chain was seen a handful of times. Its antigen is as yet unknown. The PCR employed 60 Vbeta primers together with 13 Jbeta primers. Profiling relied on immunoSEQ multiplex PCR, and the TCRdb table lists in-frame clones only, not all of them. Found here are some 80,000 clones, around 82% of them singletons; the top ten hold about 3.1%. This sample stems from a study of cytomegalovirus exposure and HLA in healthy donors. Each donor was healthy, and each was a bone marrow donor. Whole-study findings and limits: Earlier results showed most TCR beta V segments being productive about 90% or about 30% of the time. Researchers catalogued approximately 170 TCR beta chains as cytomegalovirus-associated.

The TCR comes from a man aged 50-60 years in good health and CMV-seronegative. Sequences were obtained from PBMCs.

CDR3 in DNA: TGCGCCAGCAGCTTACAACAGGCAGATACGCAGTATTTT. Translated: CASSLQQADTQYF. The chain has TRBV5-1 and TRBJ2-3, with D perhaps TRBD1 (5 bases). This CDR3 comprises 13 residues. The V end lost 2 bases, the J end lost 4 bases, and 8 bases lay between the germline ends. CDR1 and CDR2 (germline): SGHRS, YFSETQ.